This entry is about one TCR beta chain. What it recognizes is unknown. Assay used: immunoSEQ multiplex PCR; TCRdb lists only in-frame clones, some missing. The data contain tens of thousands of clones, 94% of them singletons. Germline V gene sequence: CDR1 MDHEN, CDR2 SYDVKM. The CDR3 loop spans 21 amino acids. V lost 6 bases, J lost 4 bases, and 23 bases stayed unmatched. This sample was taken from a study of graft-versus-host responses after intestinal transplantation. Findings of the study overall: Allografts carried high graft-versus-host to host-versus-graft clonal ratios in patients having graft-donor T cell macrochimerism. GvH clones occurred in recipient marrow; some first appeared in ileum or blood.

This sequence originates from a human donor who received an intestinal transplant. The J gene is TRBJ2-1, the V gene TRBV28, with 11 bases lining up with TRBD2. This specimen was unstimulated CD8+ T cells sorted from spleen or lymph node cells, taken before intestinal transplant. The CDR3 sequence: CASRRPRGQGTLAGVYNEQFF. The CDR3 nucleotides read TGTGCCAGCAGAAGACCCAGGGGACAGGGAACACTAGCGGGAGTTTACAATGAGCAGTTCTTC.